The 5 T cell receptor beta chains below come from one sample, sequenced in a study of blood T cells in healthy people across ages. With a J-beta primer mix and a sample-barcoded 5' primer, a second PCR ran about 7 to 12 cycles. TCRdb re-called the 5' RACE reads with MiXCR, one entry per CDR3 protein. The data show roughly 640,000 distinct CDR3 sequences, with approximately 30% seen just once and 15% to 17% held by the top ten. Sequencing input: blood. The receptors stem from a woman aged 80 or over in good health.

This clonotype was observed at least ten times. The CDR3 is CASSPKTGGAGNEQFF. Written as DNA, the CDR3 is TGTGCCAGCTCCCCTAAGACCGGGGGGGCTGGGAATGAGCAGTTCTTC. The J gene is TRBJ2-1, the V gene TRBV18, with TRBD2 matching over 8 bases. V lost 6 bases, J lost 7 bases, and 14 bases stayed unmatched. The CDR3 sequence is 16 residues long. Germline V gives CDR1 KGHSH, CDR2 LQKENI.

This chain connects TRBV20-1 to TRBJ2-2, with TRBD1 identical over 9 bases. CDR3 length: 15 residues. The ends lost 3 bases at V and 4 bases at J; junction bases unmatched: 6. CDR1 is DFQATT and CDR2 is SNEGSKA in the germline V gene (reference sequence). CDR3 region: CSASGGTGTTGELFF. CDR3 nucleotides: TGCAGTGCTAGTGGGGGGACAGGGACCACCGGGGAGCTGTTTTTT.

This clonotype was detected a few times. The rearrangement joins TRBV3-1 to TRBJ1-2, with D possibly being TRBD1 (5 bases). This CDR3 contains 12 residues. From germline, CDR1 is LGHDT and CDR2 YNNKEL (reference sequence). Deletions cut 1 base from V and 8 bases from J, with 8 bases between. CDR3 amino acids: CASSQARVGYTF. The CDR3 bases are TGTGCCAGCAGCCAAGCCAGGGTGGGCTACACCTTC. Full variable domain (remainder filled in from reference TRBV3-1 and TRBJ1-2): DTAVSQTPKYLVTQMGNDKSIKCEQNLGHDTMYWYKQDSKKFLKIMFSYNNKELIINETVPNRFSPKSPDKAHLNLHINSLELGDSAVYFCASSQARVGYTFGSGTRLTVV.

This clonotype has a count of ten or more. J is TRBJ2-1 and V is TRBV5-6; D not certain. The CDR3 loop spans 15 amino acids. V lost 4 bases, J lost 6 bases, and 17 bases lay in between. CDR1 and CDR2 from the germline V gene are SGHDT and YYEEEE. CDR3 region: CASSPSALNFNEQFF. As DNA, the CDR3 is TGTGCCAGCAGCCCAAGCGCTTTGAACTTCAATGAGCAGTTCTTC.

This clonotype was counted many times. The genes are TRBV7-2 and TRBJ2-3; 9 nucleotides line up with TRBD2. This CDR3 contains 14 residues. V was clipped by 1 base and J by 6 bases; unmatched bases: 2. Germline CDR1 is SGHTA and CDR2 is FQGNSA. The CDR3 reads CASSLVAGVDTQYF. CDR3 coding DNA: TGTGCCAGCAGCTTAGTAGCGGGGGTCGATACGCAGTATTTT.